Sequencing of this T cell receptor (beta chain) was carried out in a study of identifying expanded T cells in peripheral blood. Findings and caveats of the study: Technical replicates showed approximately 1.2 changed clones; two weeks 15 to 20; four weeks 19.

No infections or other immune events were documented during collection. Profiling relied on immunoSEQ multiplex PCR, and the TCRdb table lists in-frame clones only, not all of them. The sample lists around 80,000 clones, almost 90% occurring once. Germline V gene sequence: CDR1 MDHEN, CDR2 SYDVKM. This CDR3 is 15 amino acids long. Between the trimmed V and J ends, which lost 6 bases and 1 base, there was a span of 13 bases. Of note for this clone: The target antigen is unknown.

Sequencing input: blood. The chain has TRBV28 and TRBJ2-4; tentative D call: TRBD2 (6 bases). The sequence came from a person aged 18 to 70 in good health. The CDR3 DNA follows: TGTGCCAGCAGGACGACTAGTCGGGCCAAAAACATTCAGTACTTC. This encodes CASRTTSRAKNIQYF.